This T cell receptor beta chain was identified in a study of beta chain features in type 1 diabetes. Via the markers CD45RO/CCR7/CD25/CD127/CD95/CD27, stem cell-like memory, regulatory, central memory and naive CD4+ cells were sorted. Study-wide results and caveats: The study found moderately but significantly shorter TCRB CDR3s in all four CD4+ subsets of Type 1 diabetes patients. Any HLA-type effect on TCRB rearrangement remained unresolved here.

Losses at the gene ends were 4 bases for V and 1 base for J; bases not matched to a gene: 4. The CDR3 sequence is 15 residues long. The germline gives CDR1 SGHRS, CDR2 YFSETQ. About this clone itself: Its antigen is as yet unknown.

The investigators reverse transcribed all of the isolated RNA, so they sequenced expressed TCRB transcripts. Around 3.57 million reads was the average for naive, central memory and regulatory T cell samples. Assay: immunoSEQ multiplex PCR; the TCRdb copy retains only in-frame clones and omits some. This table has approximately 260,000 clones, about 24% appearing once. The source material was naive CD4+ T cells from blood. The sequence derives from a woman aged 30 to 39 with type 1 diabetes. The chain uses TRBV5-1 and TRBJ2-1, with 8 nucleotides matching TRBD2. The CDR3 bases are TGCGCCAGCAGCGATTTAGCGGGGTCCTACAATGAGCAGTTCTTC. The encoded protein is CASSDLAGSYNEQFF.